This T cell receptor beta chain stems from a study of Graves' ophthalmopathy and Graves' hyperthyroidism. Study at large: Specimen type is peripheral blood, obtained at initial diagnosis before any treatment.

Looked up from germline, CDR1 is MGHRA and CDR2 is YSYEKL. The V gene lost 1 base and the J gene lost 3 bases, with 4 bases spanning the gap. The CDR3 runs to 13 residues. General study points: Ophthalmopathy and stable hyperthyroidism were discriminated by a 13-signature model, with 85% to 90% sensitivity and nearly 84% specificity. Blood samples also showed most expanded thyroid clonotypes exceeding 0.001 frequency.

The authors used Ficoll-Paque density gradient centrifugation to separate PBMCs. The input was 10 ml of fresh peripheral blood. From RNA, the CDR3 regions of TCR beta chains were amplified and sequenced. First-round RT-PCR employed HTBI primers, with a second-round multiplex PCR after it. TCRdb called the multiplex PCR reads again in MiXCR, with one record for every CDR3 protein. The sample records a few hundred thousand distinct CDR3 sequences, about a sixth being singletons. This clonotype was counted ten times or more. Its antigen is still unknown. The V and J genes are TRBV4-1 and TRBJ1-5; D gene uncertain. This receptor was obtained from an adult woman with stable Graves' hyperthyroidism. The sequenced sample was peripheral blood. The CDR3 spells CASSQVPNQPQHF. CDR3 nucleotide sequence: TGCGCCAGCAGCCAAGTCCCCAATCAGCCCCAGCATTTT.